A selection of T cell receptor beta chains follows, all from one sample in a study of CD8 T cells in Susac syndrome. TCRdb itself ran the immunoSEQ multiplex PCR reads through MiXCR, one entry per CDR3 protein. Here the sample spans 100,000 to 150,000 distinct CDR3 sequences, around 95% being singletons. The sample consisted of CD4+ T cells from PBMCs. Source of these receptors: a human donor in good health. Each CDR3 is given with its conserved first and last residue. Fields, in order: clone size, J gene, V gene, D gene, CDR3 length, CDR3 DNA, CDR3 protein. The D gene is left open where the match is weak. For some rows the clone size is stated as once, few or many, or as a class when expanded; others skip it.

clone_size: -
j_call: TRBJ2-1
v_call: TRBV7-9
d_call: -
cdr3_length: 13
cdr3_nt: TGTGCCAGCAGCCCGCAGGGACGCAATGAGCAGTTCTTC
cdr3_aa: CASSPQGRNEQFF

clone_size: -
j_call: TRBJ1-1
v_call: TRBV29-1
d_call: -
cdr3_length: 15
cdr3_nt: TGCAGCGTCGCCGGGCCGGCGTACGAGAACACTGAAGCTTTCTTT
cdr3_aa: CSVAGPAYENTEAFF

clone_size: once
j_call: TRBJ2-7
v_call: TRBV5-1
d_call: TRBD2
cdr3_length: 16
cdr3_nt: TGCGCCAGCAGCGCATTAACTAGCGGGAGCATCTACGAGCAGTACTTC
cdr3_aa: CASSALTSGSIYEQYF

clone_size: -
j_call: TRBJ2-1
v_call: TRBV24-1
d_call: TRBD1
cdr3_length: 17
cdr3_nt: TGTGCCACCAGTGATTCACCCGGGACAGGGTCCTACAATGAGCAGTTCTTC
cdr3_aa: CATSDSPGTGSYNEQFF

clone_size: -
j_call: TRBJ1-2
v_call: TRBV29-1
d_call: -
cdr3_length: 10
cdr3_nt: TGCAGCGTTGAATCCTATGGCTACACCTTC
cdr3_aa: CSVESYGYTF

clone_size: -
j_call: TRBJ1-1
v_call: TRBV29-1
d_call: TRBD1
cdr3_length: 12
cdr3_nt: TGCAGCGTTGAAGGGACAGGGACTGAAGCTTTCTTT
cdr3_aa: CSVEGTGTEAFF

clone_size: -
j_call: TRBJ2-7
v_call: TRBV2
d_call: -
cdr3_length: 12
cdr3_nt: TGTGCCAGCAGTGAATCTTCCGGTGGGCAGTACTTC
cdr3_aa: CASSESSGGQYF

clone_size: -
j_call: TRBJ2-7
v_call: TRBV29-1
d_call: TRBD2
cdr3_length: 12
cdr3_nt: TGCAGCGTGGCTAGCGGTACGGCCGAGCAGTACTTC
cdr3_aa: CSVASGTAEQYF

clone_size: few
j_call: TRBJ1-1
v_call: TRBV2
d_call: -
cdr3_length: 11
cdr3_nt: TGTGCCAGCAGTTTCGGGACTGAAGCTTTCTTT
cdr3_aa: CASSFGTEAFF

clone_size: -
j_call: TRBJ1-5
v_call: TRBV5-1
d_call: -
cdr3_length: 14
cdr3_nt: TGCGCCAGCAGCTTGGAGGGAAGCAATCAGCCCCAGCATTTT
cdr3_aa: CASSLEGSNQPQHF

clone_size: once
j_call: TRBJ2-3
v_call: TRBV30
d_call: TRBD2
cdr3_length: 13
cdr3_nt: TGTGCCTGGTCGGCTAGCGGATCGGATACGCAGTATTTT
cdr3_aa: CAWSASGSDTQYF

clone_size: -
j_call: TRBJ2-3
v_call: TRBV29-1
d_call: TRBD1
cdr3_length: 14
cdr3_nt: TGCAGCATTGCGGGGACAGGGATGACAGATACGCAGTATTTT
cdr3_aa: CSIAGTGMTDTQYF

clone_size: -
j_call: TRBJ2-1
v_call: TRBV19
d_call: -
cdr3_length: 16
cdr3_nt: TGTGCCAGTAGTATCAGGCTACGAGGCTCTTACAATGAGCAGTTCTTC
cdr3_aa: CASSIRLRGSYNEQFF

clone_size: -
j_call: TRBJ2-3
v_call: TRBV6-5
d_call: TRBD2
cdr3_length: 15
cdr3_nt: TGTGCCAGCAGTTACTTGAGCGGGAGGGCAGATACGCAGTATTTT
cdr3_aa: CASSYLSGRADTQYF

clone_size: -
j_call: TRBJ2-1
v_call: TRBV4-3
d_call: TRBD2
cdr3_length: 17
cdr3_nt: TGCGCCAGCAGCCAAGCCCCATCGGGGGGGGGCTACAATGAGCAGTTCTTC
cdr3_aa: CASSQAPSGGGYNEQFF

clone_size: -
j_call: TRBJ2-2
v_call: TRBV5-6
d_call: -
cdr3_length: 15
cdr3_nt: TGTGCCAGCAGTCCTCCGGGACCATCTGCCGGGGAGCTGTTTTTT
cdr3_aa: CASSPPGPSAGELFF

clone_size: -
j_call: TRBJ2-7
v_call: TRBV19
d_call: TRBD2
cdr3_length: 15
cdr3_nt: TGTGCCAGTAGTTTAACTAGCGGGAGGGCCTACGAGCAGTACTTC
cdr3_aa: CASSLTSGRAYEQYF

clone_size: -
j_call: TRBJ2-7
v_call: TRBV9
d_call: TRBD2
cdr3_length: 19
cdr3_nt: TGTGCCAGCAGCGTAGCTCCCCCTGGGGCGGGAGCCCGACCAAGCGAGCAGTACTTC
cdr3_aa: CASSVAPPGAGARPSEQYF

clone_size: -
j_call: TRBJ1-1
v_call: TRBV7-9
d_call: TRBD1
cdr3_length: 15
cdr3_nt: TGTGCCAGCAGCTGTGGGACAGGTCAAAACACTGAAGCTTTCTTT
cdr3_aa: CASSCGTGQNTEAFF

clone_size: -
j_call: TRBJ1-5
v_call: TRBV12-3/TRBV12-4
d_call: -
cdr3_length: 14
cdr3_nt: TGTGCCAGCAGTTTTGGACAGTCGAATCAGCCCCAGCATTTT
cdr3_aa: CASSFGQSNQPQHF

clone_size: -
j_call: TRBJ2-3
v_call: TRBV3-1
d_call: TRBD2
cdr3_length: 16
cdr3_nt: TGTGCCAGCAGCCAGTCAGCGGGAGTTGTAACAGATACGCAGTATTTT
cdr3_aa: CASSQSAGVVTDTQYF

clone_size: -
j_call: TRBJ2-5
v_call: TRBV18
d_call: -
cdr3_length: 14
cdr3_nt: TGTGCCAGCTCAGCTTCCGGGGCGAGGGAGACCCAGTACTTC
cdr3_aa: CASSASGARETQYF

clone_size: once
j_call: TRBJ1-2
v_call: TRBV7-2
d_call: -
cdr3_length: 13
cdr3_nt: TGTGCCAGCAGTTTCCCTGGACTCTCTGGCTACACCTTC
cdr3_aa: CASSFPGLSGYTF

clone_size: -
j_call: TRBJ2-1
v_call: TRBV15
d_call: TRBD2
cdr3_length: 17
cdr3_nt: TGTGCCACCATTGGGGTGACTAGCGGGATCCATCACAATGAGCAGTTCTTC
cdr3_aa: CATIGVTSGIHHNEQFF

clone_size: -
j_call: TRBJ2-7
v_call: TRBV18
d_call: -
cdr3_length: 14
cdr3_nt: TGTGCCAGCTCACCAGGGATTGGGTATGGCGAGCAGTACTTC
cdr3_aa: CASSPGIGYGEQYF

clone_size: -
j_call: TRBJ2-1
v_call: TRBV4-3
d_call: -
cdr3_length: 19
cdr3_nt: TGCGCCAGCAGCCACCGGACAGGGGACCTAGCGGGAGCCTACAATGAGCAGTTCTTC
cdr3_aa: CASSHRTGDLAGAYNEQFF

clone_size: -
j_call: TRBJ1-4
v_call: TRBV7-2
d_call: -
cdr3_length: 12
cdr3_nt: TGTGCCAGCAGCCGCGACCGGGAAAAACTGTTTTTT
cdr3_aa: CASSRDREKLFF

clone_size: -
j_call: TRBJ1-2
v_call: TRBV6-5
d_call: -
cdr3_length: 14
cdr3_nt: TGTGCCAGCAGTCGTCCCGAGACAGGCTATGGCTACACCTTC
cdr3_aa: CASSRPETGYGYTF

clone_size: -
j_call: TRBJ2-2
v_call: TRBV3-1
d_call: TRBD1
cdr3_length: 15
cdr3_nt: TGTGCCAGCAGCCTCTGGGACAGGAAGGCCGGGGAGCTGTTTTTT
cdr3_aa: CASSLWDRKAGELFF